This TCR beta chain was identified during a study of blood T cell repertoires in COVID-19. Across the study: PBMCs, B-cell-depleted T cells, or T cells provided the cDNA or gDNA that made up the material.

Measured with immunoSEQ multiplex PCR; TCRdb has only the in-frame clones, and not every one. The sample consists of about 440,000 clones, approximately 89% of them appearing once. The CDR3 loop spans 15 amino acids. Germline V gene sequence: CDR1 SEHNR, CDR2 FQNEAQ (reference sequence). The germline V and J ends were trimmed by 1 base and 3 bases, with 11 bases remaining between them. The chain joins TRBV7-9 to TRBJ2-3, with D possibly TRBD2 on 5 matching bases. Material: peripheral blood. This clonotype was obtained from a woman aged 45 to 65 with COVID-19, enrolled during active disease. The CDR3, as DNA: TGTGCCAGCAGCTTAGGAGGGATAAGGACAGATACGCAGTATTTT. Translation gives CASSLGGIRTDTQYF.